This entry concerns a single T cell receptor (beta chain). This entry belongs to a study of blood T cell repertoires in COVID-19. Study-wide context: Samples representing acute and convalescent COVID-19 were sourced from the United States, Italy and Spain. PBMCs, B-cell-depleted T cells, or T cells were the source of the cDNA or gDNA that made up the material.

Produced via immunoSEQ multiplex PCR; TCRdb's table is partial and in-frame only. The data show approximately 65,000 clones, with about 83% seen just once and 20% to 25% held by the top ten. What was sequenced was peripheral blood. The source of this sequence is a human donor in a cohort sampled during active COVID-19.

Written as DNA, the CDR3 is TGTGCCATCAGTGGCGGGGTAGGGGCCTACAATGAGCAGTTCTTC. Translated: CAISGGVGAYNEQFF. The chain is built from TRBV10-3 and TRBJ2-1; maybe TRBD2 (6 bases). Germline V CDR1 and CDR2: ENHRY, SYGVKD. The CDR3 sequence is 15 residues long. V lost 4 bases, J lost 2 bases, and 12 bases lay in between.